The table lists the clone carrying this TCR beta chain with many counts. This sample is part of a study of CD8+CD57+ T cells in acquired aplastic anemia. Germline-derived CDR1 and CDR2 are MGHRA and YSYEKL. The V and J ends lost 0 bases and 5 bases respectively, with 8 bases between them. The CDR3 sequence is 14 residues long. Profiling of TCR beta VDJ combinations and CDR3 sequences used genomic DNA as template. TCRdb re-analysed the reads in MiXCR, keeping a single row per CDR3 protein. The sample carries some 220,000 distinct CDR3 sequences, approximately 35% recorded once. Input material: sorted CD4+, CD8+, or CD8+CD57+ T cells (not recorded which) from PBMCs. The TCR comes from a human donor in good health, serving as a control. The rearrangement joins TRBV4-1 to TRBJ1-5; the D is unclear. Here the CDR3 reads CASSQDLGYQPQHF. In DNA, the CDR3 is TGCGCCAGCAGCCAAGATCTGGGCTATCAGCCCCAGCATTTT.